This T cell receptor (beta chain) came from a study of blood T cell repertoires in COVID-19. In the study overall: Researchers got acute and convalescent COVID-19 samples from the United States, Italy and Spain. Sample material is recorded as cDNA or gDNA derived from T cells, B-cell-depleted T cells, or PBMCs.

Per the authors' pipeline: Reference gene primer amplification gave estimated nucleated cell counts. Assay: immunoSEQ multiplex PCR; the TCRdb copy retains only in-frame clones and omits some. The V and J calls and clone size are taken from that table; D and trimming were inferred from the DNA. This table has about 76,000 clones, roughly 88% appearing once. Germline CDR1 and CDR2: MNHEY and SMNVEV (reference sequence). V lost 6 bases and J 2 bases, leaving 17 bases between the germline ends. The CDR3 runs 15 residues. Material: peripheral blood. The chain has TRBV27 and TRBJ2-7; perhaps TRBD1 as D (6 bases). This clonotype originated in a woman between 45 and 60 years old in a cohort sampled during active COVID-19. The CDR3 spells CASSFDPGHTYEQYF. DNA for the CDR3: TGTGCCAGCAGCTTCGATCCGGGACACACCTACGAGCAGTACTTC.